This TCR beta chain was sequenced in a study of blood T cell repertoires in COVID-19. Study information: COVID-19 samples collected from the United States, Italy and Spain covered acute and convalescent phases. In each case, the material was cDNA or gDNA derived from T cells, B-cell-depleted T cells, or PBMCs.

In germline, CDR1 is LGHNT, CDR2 FRNRAP. The CDR3 extends over 12 amino acids. V was trimmed by 2 bases and J by 3 bases, leaving 5 bases between them. Original data processing: Scientists estimated how many nucleated cells there were by amplifying reference gene primers. TCRdb's copy holds only in-frame clones and misses some; the assay was immunoSEQ multiplex PCR. V and J calls plus clone size are reproduced from that table; the DNA served to infer D and trimming. The table lists under 60,000 clones, 85% to 95% of them singletons. The TCR comes from a man aged 50 to 60 with acute or convalescent COVID-19. The rearrangement joins TRBV12-5 to TRBJ2-7; D unclear. Sequences were obtained from peripheral blood. CDR3 DNA sequence: TGTGCTAGTGGTTTGTTCCTCTACGAGCAGTACTTC. It translates to CASGLFLYEQYF.